The clone carrying this T cell receptor beta chain was counted only a few times. Antigen: not known. The CDR3 has 13 residues. CDR1 SEHNR and CDR2 FQNEAQ come from the germline V gene (reference sequence). V was pared by 4 bases and J by 4 bases, with 9 bases between. Sample treatment: oral pan-JAK inhibitor, 5-10 mg twice daily. Investigators sorted PBMCs to obtain both CD4+ and CD8+ T cells. This sample is drawn from a study of CD8+ T cells in alopecia areata. The study's findings and limits: Links between baseline CD8+ expansion and response need larger treated cohorts. Tofacitinib did not eliminate many expanded lesional clones from scalp or blood. Higher clonality and more expanded CD8+ clones appeared in lesional than normal scalp.

Sequencing templates came from extracted RNA that was reverse transcribed into cDNA. TCRdb keeps only in-frame clones here, not all; method: immunoSEQ multiplex PCR. The table has 150,000 to 200,000 clones, approximately 60% seen once. The source of this sequence is a human donor with alopecia areata. The material was CD4+ T cells sorted from blood, obtained at week 24, from a patient treated with tofacitinib. This chain links TRBV7-9 with TRBJ2-3; D is possibly TRBD2 (5 bases). As DNA, the CDR3 is TGTGCCAGCAGCTCGCCCGGGGCAGATACGCAGTATTTT. Amino acid sequence: CASSSPGADTQYF.